Presented here are 17 T cell receptor beta chains from one specimen sequenced in a study of T cell repertoires in cytomegalovirus infection. TCRdb reanalysed the reads using MiXCR and keeps one entry per CDR3 protein. The sample holds approximately 470,000 distinct CDR3 sequences; 40% to 50% are singletons and the top ten take about two fifths. For these receptors, no antigen is known. The sequenced sample was cultured PBMCs, obtained from culture after CMV antigen stimulation. The origin of the receptors is a human donor in good health (CMV status not recorded). Some clones in this sample may be carry-over from other donors' samples.

This clonotype appeared a few times. In DNA, the CDR3 is TGTGCCAGCAGCTCGGGACAGGGTGATTCACCCCTCCACTTT. Its translation is CASSSGQGDSPLHF. The chain links TRBV7-6 to TRBJ1-6, with TRBD1 matching 9 bases. Germline V gene lookup returns CDR1 SGHVS and CDR2 FNYEAQ. J was trimmed by 8 bases and V by 4 bases; bases with no gene match: 3. CDR3 length equals 14 residues. The variable domain in full, with the rest retrieved from reference TRBV7-6 and TRBJ1-6, is GAGVSQSPRYKVTKRGQDVALRCDPISGHVSLYWYRQALGQGPEFLTYFNYEAQQDKSGLPNDRFSAERPEGSISTLTIQRTEQRDSAMYRCASSSGQGDSPLHFGNGTRLTVT.

The chain carries TRBV6-6 and TRBJ1-2, with 7 bases identical to TRBD1. Germline assignment: CDR1 MNHNY and CDR2 SVGAGI (reference sequence). Trimming removed 6 bases from V and 7 bases from J; junction bases left unmatched: 17. CDR3 size: 16 residues. The CDR3 region is CASSGTTGASSAGYTF. As DNA, the CDR3 is TGTGCCAGCAGCGGAACCACAGGGGCCTCCTCAGCTGGCTACACCTTC.

This clonotype has a handful of counts. J is TRBJ1-5 and V is TRBV7-6, with D hard to call. The CDR3 extends over 15 amino acids. CDR1 SGHVS and CDR2 FNYEAQ come from the germline V gene. Trimming cost V 5 bases and J 4 bases, with 15 bases left between them. In DNA form, the CDR3 reads TGTGCCAGCAGCCCTGGCGTGGGTGGGAATCAGCCCCAGCATTTT. Translation: CASSPGVGGNQPQHF.

This chain links TRBV6-6 with TRBJ1-5; D is ambiguous. V was cut by 0 bases and J by 1 base, with 7 bases left in between. Germline assignment: CDR1 MNHNY and CDR2 SVGAGI (reference sequence). The CDR3 extends over 15 amino acids. Written as DNA, the CDR3 is TGTGCCAGCAGTTACTCCTTAGTGAGCAATCAGCCCCAGCATTTT. It codes for CASSYSLVSNQPQHF.

The chain couples TRBV20-1 to TRBJ2-3; weak D call: TRBD2 (5 bases). Germline lookup yields CDR1 DFQATT and CDR2 SNEGSKA (reference sequence). The CDR3 runs 16 residues. Trimming removed 0 bases from V and 0 bases from J, with 13 bases in between. The CDR3 nucleotides read TGCAGTGCTAGAGATACGGCGGGCGGGAGCACAGATACGCAGTATTTT. Its translation: CSARDTAGGSTDTQYF.

Comment on this clonotype: The junction does not match germline at one end; this may be a read error. The chain is built from TRBV7-6 and TRBJ2-2, with D tentatively TRBD2 (5 bases). The germline V gene encodes CDR1 SGHVS and CDR2 FNYEAQ. CDR3 size: 14 residues. The CDR3 reads CASSVALSPGELFF. The CDR3 DNA sequence: TGTGCCAGCAGCGTAGCGTTATCCCCCGGGGAGCTGTTTTTT.

The chain joins TRBV28 to TRBJ2-7; 7 nucleotides align to TRBD2. CDR1 is MDHEN and CDR2 is SYDVKM in the germline V gene. The V segment lost 1 base and the J segment 3 bases; nucleotides outside the gene matches: 9. The CDR3 contains 16 residues. The CDR3 is CASSLFQWGGSYEQYF. CDR3 bases: TGTGCCAGCAGTTTATTTCAGTGGGGGGGGAGCTACGAGCAGTACTTC.

The rearrangement joins TRBV2 to TRBJ2-5, with 10 bases aligning to TRBD2. Germline V gives CDR1 SNHLY, CDR2 FYNNEI. The trim removed 9 bases at V and 1 base at J, leaving 5 bases unmatched. The CDR3 spans 14 residues. The CDR3 bases are TGTGCCAGTCAGCGGGGGGGACCCCAAGAGACCCAGTACTTC. It codes for CASQRGGPQETQYF. The variable domain in full, with the rest retrieved from reference TRBV2 and TRBJ2-5, is EPEVTQTPSHQVTQMGQEVILRCVPISNHLYFYWYRQILGQKVEFLVSFYNNEISEKSEIFDDQFSVERPDGSNFTLKIRSTKLEDSAMYFCASQRGGPQETQYFGPGTRLLVL.

The sample holds one count of this clonotype. The genes are TRBV7-9 and TRBJ1-1; D perhaps matches TRBD1 (6 bases). Trimming left V 5 bases short and J 0 bases short, with 22 bases between. This CDR3 region has 18 residues. In germline, CDR1 is SEHNR, CDR2 FQNEAQ (reference sequence). In DNA form, the CDR3 reads TGTGCCAGCAGCCCAATTTCCGGGGGCATAGGGGTGAACACTGAAGCTTTCTTT. Translating it yields CASSPISGGIGVNTEAFF.

This clonotype was detected only a few times. The V call is TRBV11-2, the J call TRBJ2-5; a weak D match, TRBD1 (6 bases). The CDR3 covers 14 residues. The V end lost 6 bases, the J end lost 5 bases, and 16 bases lay between the germline ends. In germline, CDR1 is SGHAT, CDR2 FQNNGV. CDR3 amino acids: CASSHRDQGETQYF. Written as DNA, the CDR3 is TGTGCCAGCAGTCACAGGGACCAGGGGGAGACCCAGTACTTC.

This rearrangement joins TRBV3-1 to TRBJ2-3; 7 bases align to TRBD2. CDR1 and CDR2 from the germline V gene are LGHDT and YNNKEL (reference sequence). There are 16 residues in the CDR3. With V trimmed by 4 bases and J by 2 bases, 9 bases remained unmatched. The CDR3 DNA follows: TGTGCCAGCAGCCGTAGCGGGTTTATACCCACAGATACGCAGTATTTT. It is translated as CASSRSGFIPTDTQYF.

This clonotype was counted many times. The chain is built from TRBV7-2 and TRBJ2-4, with a weak D call TRBD1 (6 bases). V was shortened by 5 bases and J by 8 bases, with 16 bases between the two germline ends. This CDR3 region has 14 residues. Germline CDR1 SGHTA, CDR2 FQGNSA. This CDR3 is CASSPNRVKDIQYF. The CDR3 nucleotides read TGTGCCAGCAGCCCGAACAGGGTTAAGGACATTCAGTACTTC.

J is TRBJ2-3 and V is TRBV5-4; the match to TRBD1 covers 7 bases. The V segment lost 4 bases and the J segment 1 base; nucleotides outside the gene matches: 6. This CDR3 is 15 amino acids long. The germline V gene encodes CDR1 SGHNT and CDR2 YYREEE (reference sequence). CDR3 amino acids: CASSITGTGTDTQYF. The CDR3 DNA is TGTGCCAGCAGCATTACCGGGACAGGCACAGATACGCAGTATTTT.

The table lists this clonotype with a count of one. This chain uses TRBV12-3 or TRBV12-4 with TRBJ1-6; the match to TRBD1 covers 8 bases. This CDR3 is built from 14 residues. The junction had 7 bases not matched to a gene; V was cut back by 8 bases and J by 7 bases. The CDR3 sequence: CASCYRDRNSPLHF. In DNA form, the CDR3 reads TGTGCCAGCTGCTACCGGGACAGGAATTCACCCCTCCACTTT.

This clonotype was counted between two and nine times. V gene TRBV7-2 combines with J gene TRBJ2-7; TRBD2 is a possible D gene (6 bases). Germline values: CDR1 SGHTA, CDR2 FQGNSA. Trimming left V 1 base short and J 0 bases short, with 19 bases between. CDR3 size: 18 residues. The chain's CDR3 is CASSLEGFGTLPSYEQYF. CDR3 bases: TGTGCCAGCAGCTTAGAAGGTTTTGGGACTCTTCCCTCCTACGAGCAGTACTTC.

This clonotype was seen at least ten times. This chain connects TRBV7-6 to TRBJ2-5, with TRBD2 identical over 11 bases. The V gene end was trimmed by 7 bases and the J gene end by 3 bases; junction bases not matched to a gene: 19. The CDR3 sequence is 19 residues long. Germline values: CDR1 SGHVS, CDR2 FNYEAQ. This chain's CDR3 is CASNHIPSWTSGWEETQYF. CDR3 in DNA: TGTGCCAGCAACCATATCCCTAGCTGGACTAGCGGGTGGGAAGAGACCCAGTACTTC.

This clonotype was seen a handful of times. The chain joins TRBV11-2 to TRBJ2-5; TRBD2 might be the D (5 bases). Germline CDR1 is SGHAT and CDR2 is FQNNGV. Trimming took off 5 bases at V and 5 bases at J, with 12 bases between the two ends. The CDR3 spans 13 residues. The CDR3 reads CASSLGWRETQYF. The CDR3 DNA sequence: TGTGCCAGCAGCCTCGGCTGGAGGGAGACCCAGTACTTC. Based on the CDR3 plus reference TRBV11-2 and TRBJ2-5, the full variable domain is EAGVAQSPRYKIIEKRQSVAFWCNPISGHATLYWYQQILGQGPKLLIQFQNNGVVDDSQLPKDRFSAERLKGVDSTLKIQPAKLEDSAVYLCASSLGWRETQYFGPGTRLLVL.